This T cell receptor (beta chain) was profiled in a study of cytomegalovirus exposure and HLA in healthy donors. The study ran its PCR with 60 Vbeta and 13 Jbeta primers. Produced via immunoSEQ multiplex PCR; TCRdb's table is partial and in-frame only. Of approximately 82,000 clones listed, 78% are singletons. Trimming took off 4 bases at V and 7 bases at J, with 10 bases between the two ends. Germline assignment: CDR1 SQVTM and CDR2 ANQGSEA. This CDR3 has 11 residues. Sequencing used PBMCs. The chain couples TRBV29-1 to TRBJ1-1; no definite D call. The receptor's source is a man aged 35-49 years in good health and CMV-seronegative. CDR3: CSVVRQIEAFF. The CDR3 DNA is TGCAGCGTTGTCAGACAAATTGAAGCTTTCTTT. The whole variable domain, filled in from reference TRBV29-1 and TRBJ1-1, reads SAVISQKPSRDICQRGTSLTIQCQVDSQVTMMFWYRQQPGQSLTLIATANQGSEATYESGFVIDKFPISRPNLTFSTLTVSNMSPEDSSIYLCSVVRQIEAFFGQGTRLTVV.